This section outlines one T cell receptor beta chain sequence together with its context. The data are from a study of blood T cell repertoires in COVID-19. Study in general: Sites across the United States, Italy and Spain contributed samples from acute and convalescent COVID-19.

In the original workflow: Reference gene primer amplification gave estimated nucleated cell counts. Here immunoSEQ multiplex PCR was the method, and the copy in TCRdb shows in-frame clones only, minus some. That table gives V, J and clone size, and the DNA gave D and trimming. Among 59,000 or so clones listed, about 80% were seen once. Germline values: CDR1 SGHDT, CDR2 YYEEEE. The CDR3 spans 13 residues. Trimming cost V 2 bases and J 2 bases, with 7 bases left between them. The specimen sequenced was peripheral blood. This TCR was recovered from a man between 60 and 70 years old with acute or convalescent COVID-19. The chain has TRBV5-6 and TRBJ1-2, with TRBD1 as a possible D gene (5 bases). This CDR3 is CASSLQVNYGYTF. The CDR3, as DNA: TGTGCCAGCAGCTTACAGGTCAACTATGGCTACACCTTC. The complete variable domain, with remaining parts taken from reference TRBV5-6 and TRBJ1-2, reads DAGVTQSPTHLIKTRGQQVTLRCSPKSGHDTVSWYQQALGQGPQFIFQYYEEEERQRGNFPDRFSGHQFPNYSSELNVNALLLGDSALYLCASSLQVNYGYTFGSGTRLTVV.